This T cell receptor beta chain was retrieved from a study of glioma-infiltrating T cells after dendritic cell vaccination. The data were produced by immunoSEQ multiplex PCR, yet TCRdb's version contains in-frame clones alone and is incomplete. The sample lists approximately 90,000 clones, 85% to 90% occurring once. The CDR3 is 15 amino acids. V shed 6 bases, J shed 0 bases, and the junction held 5 bases outside the gene matches. Germline assignment: CDR1 MGHDK and CDR2 SYGVNS. The chain recombines TRBV25-1 with TRBJ2-3, with TRBD2 identical over 8 bases. Source: blood, taken before dendritic cell vaccination. The sequence was collected from a human donor with glioblastoma. The CDR3 loop is CASSRTSGSTDTQYF. In DNA, the CDR3 is TGTGCCAGCAGCCGAACTAGCGGAAGCACAGATACGCAGTATTTT.